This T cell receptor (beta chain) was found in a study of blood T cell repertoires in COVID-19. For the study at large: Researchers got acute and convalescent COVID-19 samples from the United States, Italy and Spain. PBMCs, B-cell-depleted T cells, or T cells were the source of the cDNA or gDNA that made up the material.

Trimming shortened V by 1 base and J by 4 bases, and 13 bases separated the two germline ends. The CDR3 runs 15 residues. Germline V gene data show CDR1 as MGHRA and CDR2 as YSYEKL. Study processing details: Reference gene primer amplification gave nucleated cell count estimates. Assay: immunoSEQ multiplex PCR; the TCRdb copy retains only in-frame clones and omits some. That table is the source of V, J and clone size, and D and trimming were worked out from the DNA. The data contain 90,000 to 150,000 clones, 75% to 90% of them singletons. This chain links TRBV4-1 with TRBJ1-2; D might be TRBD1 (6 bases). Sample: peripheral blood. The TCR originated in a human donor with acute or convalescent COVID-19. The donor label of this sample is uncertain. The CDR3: CASSQVGQLPYGYTF. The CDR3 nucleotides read TGCGCCAGCAGCCAAGTAGGACAGCTGCCCTATGGCTACACCTTC.